This TCR beta chain was profiled in a study of cytomegalovirus exposure and HLA in healthy donors. Germline CDR1 SEHNR, CDR2 FQNEAQ (reference sequence). There are 15 residues in the CDR3. J gave up 0 bases and V 5 bases, and 5 bases lay outside the gene matches. This PCR relied on a set of 60 Vbeta primers and 13 Jbeta primers. Assay: immunoSEQ multiplex PCR; the TCRdb copy retains only in-frame clones and omits some. This table holds tens of thousands of clones. The material sequenced was PBMCs. The sequence came from a man aged 25 to 40 in good health and CMV-seronegative. The V and J genes are TRBV7-9 and TRBJ2-7, with 9 bases fitting TRBD1. The CDR3 loop reads CASSANRGHSYEQYF. The CDR3 nucleotides read TGTGCCAGCAGCGCAAACAGGGGGCACTCCTACGAGCAGTACTTC.